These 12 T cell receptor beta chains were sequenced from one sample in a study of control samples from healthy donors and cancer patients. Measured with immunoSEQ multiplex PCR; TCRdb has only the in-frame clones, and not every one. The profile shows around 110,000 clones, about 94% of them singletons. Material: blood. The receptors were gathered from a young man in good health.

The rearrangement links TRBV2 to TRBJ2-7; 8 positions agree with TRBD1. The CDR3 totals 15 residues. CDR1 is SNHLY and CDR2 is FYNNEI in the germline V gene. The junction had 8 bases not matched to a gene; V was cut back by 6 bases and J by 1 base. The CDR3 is CASRLDREGSYEQYV. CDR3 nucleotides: TGTGCCAGCAGACTGGACAGGGAAGGGTCCTACGAGCAGTACGTC.

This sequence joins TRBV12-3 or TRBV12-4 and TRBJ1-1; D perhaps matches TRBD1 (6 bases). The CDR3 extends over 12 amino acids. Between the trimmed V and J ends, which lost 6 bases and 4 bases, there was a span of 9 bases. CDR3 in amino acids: CASRPRGTEAFF. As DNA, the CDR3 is TGTGCCAGCAGACCCAGGGGCACTGAAGCTTTCTTT.

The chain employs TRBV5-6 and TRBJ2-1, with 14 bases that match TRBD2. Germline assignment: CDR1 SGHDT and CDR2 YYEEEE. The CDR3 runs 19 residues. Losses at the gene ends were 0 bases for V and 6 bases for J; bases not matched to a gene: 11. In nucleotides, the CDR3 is TGTGCCAGCAGCTTGGATCGGTACCGACTAGCGGGGGGGCCCAATGAGCAGTTCTTC. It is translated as CASSLDRYRLAGGPNEQFF. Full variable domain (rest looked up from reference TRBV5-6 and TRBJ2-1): DAGVTQSPTHLIKTRGQQVTLRCSPKSGHDTVSWYQQALGQGPQFIFQYYEEEERQRGNFPDRFSGHQFPNYSSELNVNALLLGDSALYLCASSLDRYRLAGGPNEQFFGPGTRLTVL.

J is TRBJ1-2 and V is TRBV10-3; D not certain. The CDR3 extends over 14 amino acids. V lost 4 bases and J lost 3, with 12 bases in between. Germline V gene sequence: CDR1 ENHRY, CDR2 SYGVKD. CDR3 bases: TGTGCCATCAGTGTAAGCCTTGGGGACTATGGCTACACCTTC. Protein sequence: CAISVSLGDYGYTF.

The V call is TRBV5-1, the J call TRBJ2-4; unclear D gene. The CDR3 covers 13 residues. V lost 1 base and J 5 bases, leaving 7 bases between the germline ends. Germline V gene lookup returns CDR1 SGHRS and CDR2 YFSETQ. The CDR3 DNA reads TGCGCCAGCAGCTTGATTGAGGAAAACATTCAGTACTTC. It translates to CASSLIEENIQYF.

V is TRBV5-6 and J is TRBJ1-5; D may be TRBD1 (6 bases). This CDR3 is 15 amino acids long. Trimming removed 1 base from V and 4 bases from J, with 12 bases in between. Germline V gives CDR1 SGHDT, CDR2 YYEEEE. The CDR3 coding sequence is TGTGCCAGCAGCTTGACAGGGAATTGGAATCAGCCCCAGCATTTT. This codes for CASSLTGNWNQPQHF.

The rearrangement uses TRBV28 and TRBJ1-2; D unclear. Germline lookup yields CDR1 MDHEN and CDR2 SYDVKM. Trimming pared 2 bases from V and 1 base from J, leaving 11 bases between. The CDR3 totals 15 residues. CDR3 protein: CASSLGASFNYGYTF. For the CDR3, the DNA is TGTGCCAGCAGTTTAGGTGCTAGTTTTAACTATGGCTACACCTTC.

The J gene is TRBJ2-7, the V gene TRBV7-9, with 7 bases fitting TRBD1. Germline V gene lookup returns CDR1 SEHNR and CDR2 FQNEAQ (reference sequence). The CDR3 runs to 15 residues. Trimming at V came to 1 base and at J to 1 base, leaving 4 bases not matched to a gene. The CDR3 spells CASSLGQGESYEQYF. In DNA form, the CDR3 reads TGTGCCAGCAGCTTAGGCCAGGGGGAATCCTACGAGCAGTACTTC.

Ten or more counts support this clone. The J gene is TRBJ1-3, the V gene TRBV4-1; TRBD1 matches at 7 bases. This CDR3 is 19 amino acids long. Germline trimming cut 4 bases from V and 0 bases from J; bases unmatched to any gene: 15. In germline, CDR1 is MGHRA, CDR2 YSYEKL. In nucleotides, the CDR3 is TGCGCCAGCAGCCCAGGGGGACAGACCAAGACCATCTCTGGAAACACCATATATTTT. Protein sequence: CASSPGGQTKTISGNTIYF.

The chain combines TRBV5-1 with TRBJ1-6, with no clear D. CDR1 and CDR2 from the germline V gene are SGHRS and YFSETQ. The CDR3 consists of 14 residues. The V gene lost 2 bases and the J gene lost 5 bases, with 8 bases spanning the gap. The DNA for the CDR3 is TGCGCCAGCAGCTTAAGTGTCGATAATTCACCCCTCCACTTT. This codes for CASSLSVDNSPLHF.

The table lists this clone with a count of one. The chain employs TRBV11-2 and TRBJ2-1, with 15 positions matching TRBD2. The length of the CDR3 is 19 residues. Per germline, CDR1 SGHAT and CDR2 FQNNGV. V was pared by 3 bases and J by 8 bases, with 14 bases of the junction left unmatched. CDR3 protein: CASSFGGPGLAGGPYEQFF. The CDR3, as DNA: TGTGCCAGCAGCTTCGGCGGACCGGGACTAGCGGGGGGACCGTATGAGCAGTTCTTC.

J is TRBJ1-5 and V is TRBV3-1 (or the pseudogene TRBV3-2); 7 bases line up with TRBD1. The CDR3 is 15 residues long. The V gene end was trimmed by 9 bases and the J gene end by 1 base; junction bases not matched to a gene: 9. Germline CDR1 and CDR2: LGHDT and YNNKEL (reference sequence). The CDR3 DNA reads TGTGCCAGTGGAAGGGGGCTCGGGAGCAATCAGCCCCAGCATTTT. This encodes CASGRGLGSNQPQHF.